The clone carrying this T cell receptor (beta chain) has at least ten counts. Its antigen remains unknown. Samples came from axillary lymph nodes draining the breast cancer. This CDR3 comprises 15 residues. Trimming removed 7 bases at V and 9 bases at J, with 23 bases between. Looked up from germline, CDR1 is KGHDR and CDR2 is SFDVKD. In TCRdb, the multiplex PCR reads were re-called with MiXCR into one record per CDR3 protein. This sample has roughly 100,000 distinct CDR3 sequences, with under 40% found just once. The sample originates from a study of breast tumors, draining lymph nodes, adjacent tissues. Study findings and constraints: Compared with basal-like, luminal-like tumors shared significantly more repertoire with nontumor tissue. Tumor TCR diversity was below lymph nodes but above nontumor tissue. The lymph node origin of tumor T cells was framed as consistent with a hypothesis, not demonstrated.

The rearrangement uses TRBV24-1 and TRBJ1-2; the D gene is possibly TRBD1 (5 bases). The TCR was taken from a female donor with breast cancer. Some clones in this sample may be carry-over from other donors' samples. The sample consisted of axillary lymph node tissue. DNA for the CDR3: TGTGCCACCAGCCACCGGGACCCCGCCTCGTGGAGCTACACCTTC. Translation: CATSHRDPASWSYTF.